These 7 T cell receptor beta chains originate from one sample sequenced in a study of T cell responses to AZD1222 COVID-19 vaccine. This table comes from immunoSEQ multiplex PCR, and its TCRdb copy is limited to in-frame clones, with some not included. The sample has around 160,000 clones, around 92% seen once; the top ten hold less than 1.3%. Material: peripheral blood, obtained 28 days after the second AZD1222 dose. These TCRs come from an adult who received the AZD1222 COVID-19 vaccine.

The gene calls are TRBV7-9 and TRBJ2-1; 9 bases map to TRBD2. Germline assignment: CDR1 SEHNR and CDR2 FQNEAQ (reference sequence). This CDR3 is built from 15 residues. The V segment lost 1 base and the J segment 6 bases; nucleotides outside the gene matches: 4. DNA for the CDR3: TGTGCCAGCAGCTTAGGTGGCGGGGGGGCCAATGAGCAGTTCTTC. Its translation: CASSLGGGGANEQFF.

This CDR3 is CASSKTGTGNNQPQHF. The CDR3 coding sequence is TGTGCCAGCAGTAAAACCGGGACAGGGAACAATCAGCCCCAGCATTTT. The chain joins TRBV2 to TRBJ1-5, with TRBD1 identical over 9 bases. This CDR3 contains 16 residues. V shed 5 bases and J 3 bases; nucleotides not matched to a gene: 8. CDR1 is SNHLY, CDR2 FYNNEI, per germline. Full variable domain (remainder filled in from reference TRBV2 and TRBJ1-5): EPEVTQTPSHQVTQMGQEVILRCVPISNHLYFYWYRQILGQKVEFLVSFYNNEISEKSEIFDDQFSVERPDGSNFTLKIRSTKLEDSAMYFCASSKTGTGNNQPQHFGDGTRLSIL.

The rearrangement uses TRBV12-5 and TRBJ2-1; tentatively, D is TRBD1 (6 bases). Germline values: CDR1 LGHNT, CDR2 FRNRAP. V was cut by 6 bases and J by 0 bases, with 12 bases left in between. The CDR3 runs 15 residues. The CDR3 DNA follows: TGTGCTAGTGGGGAAGGACAGAGCTCCTACAATGAGCAGTTCTTC. Translating gives CASGEGQSSYNEQFF.

As for this clone: The sample contains more than one DNA sequence encoding this CDR3. The genes are TRBV6-5 and TRBJ2-2; D gene ambiguous. V was pared by 6 bases and J by 2 bases, with 10 bases between. The germline V gene encodes CDR1 MNHEY and CDR2 SVGAGI. The CDR3 loop spans 14 amino acids. The CDR3 protein is CASRRELNTGELFF. As DNA, the CDR3 is TGTGCCAGCAGAAGGGAACTCAACACCGGGGAGCTGTTTTTT.

The chain combines TRBV10-3 with TRBJ2-5; weak D call: TRBD1 (6 bases). The CDR3 spans 15 residues. CDR1 and CDR2 (germline): ENHRY, SYGVKD. With 8 bases removed from V and 0 bases from J, the gap between germline ends came to 16 bases. This CDR3 reads CAISPSQGNQETQYF. The CDR3 coding sequence is TGTGCCATCTCACCTTCACAGGGTAACCAAGAGACCCAGTACTTC.

The V call is TRBV7-9, the J call TRBJ1-2, with 7 bases aligning to TRBD1. The CDR3 sequence is 13 residues long. The germline V gene encodes CDR1 SEHNR and CDR2 FQNEAQ (reference sequence). V was clipped by 4 bases and J by 8 bases; unmatched bases: 7. CDR3 in amino acids: CASSSDRLRGYTF. The CDR3 coding sequence is TGTGCCAGCAGCTCGGACAGGTTGAGAGGCTACACCTTC.

The chain has TRBV5-1 and TRBJ2-3; 7 bases agree with TRBD1. In germline, CDR1 is SGHRS, CDR2 YFSETQ. The CDR3 is 16 amino acids. V gave up 1 base and J gave up 0 bases; unmatched junction bases: 5. The DNA for the CDR3 is TGCGCCAGCAGCTTGTCCGGACAGGAAAGCACAGATACGCAGTATTTT. Translating it yields CASSLSGQESTDTQYF.